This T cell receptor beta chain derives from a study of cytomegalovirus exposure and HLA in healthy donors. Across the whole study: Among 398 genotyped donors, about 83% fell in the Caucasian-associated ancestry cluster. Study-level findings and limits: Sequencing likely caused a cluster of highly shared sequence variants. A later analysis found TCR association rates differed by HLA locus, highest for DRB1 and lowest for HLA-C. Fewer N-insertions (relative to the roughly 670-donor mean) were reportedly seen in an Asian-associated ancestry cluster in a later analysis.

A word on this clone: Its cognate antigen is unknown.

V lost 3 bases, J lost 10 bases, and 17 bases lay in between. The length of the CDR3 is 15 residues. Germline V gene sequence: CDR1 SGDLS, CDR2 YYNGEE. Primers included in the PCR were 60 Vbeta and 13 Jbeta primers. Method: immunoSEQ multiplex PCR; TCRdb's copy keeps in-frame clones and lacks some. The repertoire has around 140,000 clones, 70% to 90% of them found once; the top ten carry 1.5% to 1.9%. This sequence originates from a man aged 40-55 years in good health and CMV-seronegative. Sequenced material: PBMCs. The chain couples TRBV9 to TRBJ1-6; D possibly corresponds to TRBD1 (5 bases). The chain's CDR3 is CASSGGTDEGSPLHF. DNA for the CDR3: TGTGCCAGCAGCGGCGGGACGGACGAGGGATCACCCCTCCACTTT.